This T cell receptor (beta chain) was identified in a study of cytomegalovirus exposure and HLA in healthy donors. Study-level findings and limits: Previous analysis showed most TCR beta V segments were productive about 87% or about 30% of the time. TCR beta V- and J-gene trimming, according to a later analysis, was linked to a missense DCLRE1C variant. Presence/absence analyses assumed roughly uniform sequencing depth across donors.

Vbeta (60) and Jbeta (13) primers were used in the PCR. Repertoires were generated with immunoSEQ multiplex PCR, while TCRdb's copy carries only in-frame clones and drops some. The sample holds more than 150,000 clones; around 80% are singletons and the top ten take 1.5%. This clone appeared once. The antigen is not known. At one boundary the junction diverges from the germline segment, which might be a read error. Germline V gene sequence: CDR1 SNHLY, CDR2 FYNNEI. The CDR3 runs to 15 residues. The chain links TRBV2 to TRBJ2-6, with a tentative D call TRBD1 (6 bases). This clonotype was sampled from a woman under 30 in good health and CMV-seronegative. What was sequenced was PBMCs. The CDR3 protein is CASSYRDTGANGLTF. In DNA form, the CDR3 reads TGTGCCAGCAGTTACAGGGATACTGGGGCCAACGGCCTGACTTTC.